This TCR beta chain was captured by sequencing in a study of glioma-infiltrating T cells (dated by TCRdb to 2016 to 2017). A note on the overall study: Sequencing of TCR alpha- and beta-chain repertoires was performed on glioma tissue, on non-neoplastic brain tissue, and on matched peripheral blood mononuclear cells. Each tissue-infiltrating repertoire was compared with the same patient's peripheral blood repertoire to measure divergence between tissue and blood T-cell populations. The paired cohort was made up of three low-grade glioma patients, 7 to 9 primary glioblastoma patients and three non-glioma patients who contributed non-neoplastic brain tissue.

TCR alpha and beta CDR3 regions were amplified with the iRepertoire nested amplicon-rescue multiplex PCR (arm-PCR) platform from RNA. The input for one-step reverse transcription and amplification was 100-400 ng of either tissue mRNA or PBMC total RNA. After bead purification, a secondary multiplex PCR added Illumina adapters, and libraries were gel-purified between 200 and 400 bp. Demultiplexing relied on internal 6-nucleotide barcodes carried by the libraries. The libraries were sequenced on an Illumina MiSeq using 2x220 or 2x250 nucleotide paired-end reads. As for the original processing: FLASH 1.2.11 was used to merge paired reads, and BWA-MEM then aligned the reads to the GRCh37 human genome before TRA and TRB reads were extracted. For V and J assignment, an IMGT-derived reference of cassette sequences and CDR3 motifs that included pseudogenes was used. Three-frame translation of reads was performed, and productive CDR3s were defined as those with a C...FGXG motif and no stop codons. Clonotypes were defined as unique combinations of V-J cassette pair and CDR3 amino acid sequence. Reads were filtered by Hamming distance, thresholded by each sample's sequence error rate in mapped regions. TCRdb reanalyzed the raw reads on its own, using fastp at Q25 for trimming and MiXCR for clone calling, and kept in-frame beta chains. Rows merge per CDR3 protein into single entries with the most common DNA and genes. The V and J calls reflect TCRdb's pipeline rather than the authors' work. This sample holds roughly 120,000 distinct CDR3 sequences; approximately 23% were observed only once. Of the sample, roughly 15% is held by the ten largest clones.

The CDR3 starts with the cysteine, ends with the phenylalanine, and has 15 residues. The kept DNA is CDR3 alone, 45 bases in frame from the first base. Taken from the germline V gene, the CDR1 and CDR2 loops are SGHTA and FQGTGA. Points the paper makes about the study in general: The group comparisons were based on small numbers of patients: three non-neoplastic, three low-grade glioma and several glioblastoma patients. In non-neoplastic patients, VJ-independent divergence between tissue and blood fell below expectation, whereas in all gliomas, and especially in low-grade gliomas, the divergence rose above expectation. Tissue and blood shared very few CDR3 sequences, a result attributed to high CDR3 diversity and limited sampling.

Turning to this clonotype: This clone's antigen is unknown. At one end the junction does not follow the germline gene, possibly because of a read error.

Sequenced: glioma tissue, nonneoplastic brain tissue, or PBMCs (not recorded which). The source of this sequence is a human donor with low-grade glioma or glioblastoma, undergoing nonglioma brain surgery, or in good health (not recorded which). The V and J segments used are TRBV7-3 and TRBJ2-7; TRBD1 fits 9 bases in the junction. The CDR3 sequence is CASSQMTGGGDEQYF. DNA sequence: TGCGCCAGCAGCCAAATGACAGGGGGAGGCGACGAGCAGTACTTC.